The TCR beta chain described here comes from a study of immune cell composition in non-small cell lung cancer. Study results and caveats: Approximately 79% of squamous and approximately 30% of adenocarcinoma cases had tumour-associated clones >0.5%. Tumour TCR-beta clonality showed no significant link to smoking pack-years.

Generated by immunoSEQ multiplex PCR, the TCRdb table keeps only in-frame clones and is missing some. The repertoire has around 5,600 clones, around 90% of them found once; the top ten carry approximately 6.4%. The count of this clone is one. As yet, its antigen is unknown. This CDR3 has 15 residues. Per the germline V gene, CDR1 is MNHNS and CDR2 is SASEGT. V shed 6 bases and J shed 0 bases, with 9 bases lying between them. Normal lung was taken at the farthest possible site, at least 3 cm from tumour. DNA was extracted from unsorted cell suspensions stored frozen. This chain links TRBV6-1 with TRBJ2-6; weak D call: TRBD2 (5 bases). The sequence was collected from a human donor with non-small cell lung cancer. The source material was non-adjacent lung tissue. The chain's CDR3 is CASRREGSGANVLTF. The CDR3 DNA reads as TGTGCCAGCAGGAGGGAAGGCTCTGGGGCCAACGTCCTGACTTTC.